What follows is one T cell receptor (beta chain) and its context. The antigen is unknown. This was a deep-level run. The repertoire was sequenced with immunoSEQ multiplex PCR; TCRdb's copy has only in-frame clones and lacks some. The profile covers roughly 1 million clones, with 75% to 85% appearing a single time and approximately 0.52% taken by the ten largest. This specimen comes from a study of shared clonotypes between healthy human individuals. Trimming shortened V by 5 bases and J by 0 bases, and 8 bases separated the two germline ends. Looked up from germline, CDR1 is SGHNT and CDR2 is YYREEE (reference sequence). The CDR3 extends over 13 amino acids. Points from the study as a whole: Unshared clonotypes carried lower generation probabilities than those common to all four donors.

The receptor was derived from a man aged 18 to 35 in good health. Some clones in this sample may be carry-over from other donors' samples. V usage is TRBV5-4 and J usage is TRBJ1-2, with D unclear. The sample consisted of memory CD4+ T cells from PBMCs. Subset noted: CD45RA-negative fraction. The CDR3 loop reads CASSTGSNYGYTF. DNA for the CDR3: TGTGCCAGCAGTACCGGTTCTAACTATGGCTACACCTTC.